These 21 T cell receptor beta chains were all obtained from the same sample, sequenced in a study of cytomegalovirus exposure and HLA in healthy donors. Use of 60 Vbeta and 13 Jbeta primers characterized the PCR. Profiling relied on immunoSEQ multiplex PCR, and the TCRdb table lists in-frame clones only, not all of them. The sample records nearly 110,000 clones, more than 65% being singletons. Sequences were obtained from PBMCs. The receptor source for this set is a boy younger than 18 in good health and CMV-seronegative.

The chain couples TRBV2 to TRBJ1-5; D is uncertain. Germline V gene sequence: CDR1 SNHLY, CDR2 FYNNEI. Trimming took 3 bases from V and 5 from J, leaving 11 bases between them. The CDR3 loop spans 14 amino acids. This CDR3 is CASSDRRADQPQHF. The CDR3 nucleotides read TGTGCCAGCAGTGACCGGAGGGCCGATCAGCCCCAGCATTTT.

Concerning this clone itself: The junction shows a germline mismatch at one end, possibly a read error. Here the CDR3 DNA reads TGTTCCAGCACCCCACCATCATGGGAGCGTGAAAAACTGTTTTTT. This encodes CSSTPPSWEREKLFF. J is TRBJ1-4 and V is TRBV7-9; no clear D gene. CDR1 is SEHNR, CDR2 FQNEAQ, per germline (reference sequence). The CDR3 consists of 15 residues. Full variable domain (rest looked up from reference TRBV7-9 and TRBJ1-4): DTGVSQNPRHKITKRGQNVTFRCDPISEHNRLYWYRQTLGQGPEFLTYFQNEAQLEKSRLLSDRFSAERPKGSFSTLEIQRTEQGDSAMYLCSSTPPSWEREKLFFGSGTQLSVL.

This clone was seen once. The chain carries TRBV30 and TRBJ1-3; 9 bases are shared with TRBD1. J was trimmed by 2 bases and V by 1 base; bases with no gene match: 0. There are 14 residues in the CDR3. From germline, CDR1 is GTSNPN and CDR2 SVGIG (reference sequence). CDR3 loop: CAWSGQGAGNTIYF. In DNA, the CDR3 is TGTGCCTGGAGTGGACAGGGGGCTGGAAACACCATATATTTT.

This sequence joins TRBV6-5 and TRBJ2-7, with a possible D match to TRBD1 (6 bases). The CDR3 runs to 15 residues. The V gene's germline CDR1 is MNHEY and CDR2 SVGAGI. The V end was cut by 6 bases, the J end by 4 bases, with 19 bases between. The CDR3 coding sequence is TGTGCCAGCAGCCCCCCGGAGACAGGACGTTACGAGCAGTACTTC. Protein: CASSPPETGRYEQYF.

This sequence joins TRBV6-5 and TRBJ2-1, with TRBD1 matching 8 bases. CDR3 length: 15 residues. V was clipped by 7 bases and J by 2 bases; unmatched bases: 7. CDR1 is MNHEY and CDR2 is SVGAGI in the germline V gene. CDR3 nucleotides: TGTGCCAGCACCGGACAGGGTAGCCCCTACAATGAGCAGTTCTTC. It translates to CASTGQGSPYNEQFF.

This clone occurred a few times. The chain joins TRBV10-2 to TRBJ1-2; 9 nucleotides align to TRBD1. There are 14 residues in the CDR3. With V trimmed by 4 bases and J by 4 bases, 4 bases remained unmatched. Germline V gene sequence: CDR1 WSHSY, CDR2 SAAADI. Written as DNA, the CDR3 is TGCGCCAGCAGTGCGGGACAGGGATCCTATGGCTACACCTTC. Residues: CASSAGQGSYGYTF.

The genes are TRBV2 and TRBJ2-4; 8 bases are shared with TRBD1. The CDR3 sequence is 14 residues long. With 3 bases clipped from V and 2 bases from J, the junction kept 0 bases outside the gene matches. Germline lookup yields CDR1 SNHLY and CDR2 FYNNEI. In nucleotides, the CDR3 is TGTGCCAGCAGTGACAGGGGGCCCAAAAACATTCAGTACTTC. As protein: CASSDRGPKNIQYF.

The sample holds a few counts of this clone. The chain employs TRBV6-1 and TRBJ2-3; 10 bases line up with TRBD2. J was trimmed by 4 bases and V by 2 bases; bases with no gene match: 9. The germline V gene encodes CDR1 MNHNS and CDR2 SASEGT. CDR3 length: 17 amino acids. DNA of the CDR3: TGTGCCAGCAGTGAACTTAAGCGGGAGGGCCTTTCAGATACGCAGTATTTT. This codes for CASSELKREGLSDTQYF.

Comments on this clone: Likely a read error: the CDR3 ends without its conserved phenylalanine or tryptophan. V gene TRBV5-6 combines with J gene TRBJ1-5, with no clear D. This CDR3 region has 14 residues. Germline-derived CDR1 and CDR2 are SGHDT and YYEEEE. V lost 5 bases, J lost 2 bases, and 11 bases lay in between. The CDR3 bases are TGTGCCAGCAGATCTTGGGGAGGCAATCAGCCCCAGCATGTT. As protein: CASRSWGGNQPQHV.

This chain uses TRBV6-5 with TRBJ2-5, with TRBD2 matching over 15 bases. Germline lookup yields CDR1 MNHEY and CDR2 SVGAGI. V lost 6 bases and J lost 6; bases outside the gene matches: 5. CDR3 length: 15 residues. The CDR3: CASSPGLAGGKTQYF. Here the CDR3 DNA reads TGTGCCAGCAGCCCAGGACTAGCGGGGGGGAAGACCCAGTACTTC.

As concerns this clone: Other nucleotide sequences in the sample specify the same CDR3. The genes are TRBV7-9 and TRBJ1-2; D is ambiguous. The CDR3 contains 11 residues. Germline CDR1 reads SEHNR; CDR2 reads FQNEAQ (reference sequence). The ends were cut back, 5 bases at V and 3 bases at J, with 4 bases in the middle. Here the CDR3 reads CASSTDYGYTF. CDR3 nucleotides: TGTGCCAGCAGCACGGACTATGGCTACACCTTC.

The chain is built from TRBV7-9 and TRBJ1-4, with 8 positions matching TRBD1. Germline lookup yields CDR1 SEHNR and CDR2 FQNEAQ (reference sequence). Trimming cost V 5 bases and J 13 bases; bases outside gene matches: 15. The CDR3 is 15 residues long. CDR3 nucleotide sequence: TGTGCCAGCAGCGCCAGGACAGGGCCGAGGAGTTCACTGTTTTTT. It translates to CASSARTGPRSSLFF.

This clone was seen a handful of times. Other DNA sequences in the same sample also yield this CDR3. V is TRBV20-1 and J is TRBJ2-5, with D unclear. CDR3 length: 11 amino acids. Trimming removed 0 bases at V and 5 bases at J, with 4 bases between. From germline, CDR1 is DFQATT and CDR2 SNEGSKA (reference sequence). CDR3 residues: CSARDLETQYF. CDR3 DNA: TGCAGTGCTAGAGATCTGGAGACCCAGTACTTC.

This sequence joins TRBV30 and TRBJ2-7; TRBD2 matches 11 bases. V was clipped by 2 bases and J by 6 bases; unmatched bases: 6. CDR1 is GTSNPN, CDR2 SVGIG, per germline (reference sequence). This CDR3 is 14 amino acids long. In nucleotides, the CDR3 is TGTGCCTGGAGTACTAGCGGGAGAGTTCGCGAGCAGTACTTC. It encodes CAWSTSGRVREQYF.

The rearrangement joins TRBV5-6 to TRBJ2-6, with no clear D. This CDR3 is built from 13 residues. Germline CDR1 reads SGHDT; CDR2 reads YYEEEE. The germline V and J ends were trimmed by 0 bases and 9 bases, with 7 bases remaining between them. CDR3 sequence: CASSLGRGNVLTF. CDR3 nucleotide sequence: TGTGCCAGCAGCTTGGGCCGCGGCAACGTCCTGACTTTC.

The chain joins TRBV10-3 to TRBJ2-7, with a weak D call TRBD2 (6 bases). This CDR3 has 13 amino acids. With 3 bases removed from V and 7 bases from J, the gap between germline ends came to 13 bases. Germline CDR1 reads ENHRY; CDR2 reads SYGVKD. The CDR3 is CAISEIEAGEQYF. CDR3 DNA: TGTGCCATCAGTGAAATCGAGGCGGGGGAGCAGTACTTC.

V usage is TRBV30 and J usage is TRBJ1-2, with 7 nucleotides matching TRBD1. The CDR3 covers 15 residues. Germline loops: CDR1 GTSNPN, CDR2 SVGIG (reference sequence). V shed 0 bases and J 8 bases; nucleotides not matched to a gene: 12. CDR3 sequence reads: CAWSVVLSGGGGYTF. For the CDR3, the DNA is TGTGCCTGGAGTGTGGTGCTGTCAGGGGGAGGAGGCTACACCTTC.

V is TRBV5-1 and J is TRBJ2-3, with D perhaps TRBD1 (5 bases). Germline V gives CDR1 SGHRS, CDR2 YFSETQ. Trimming cost V 4 bases and J 1 base, with 10 bases left between them. CDR3 size: 14 residues. The CDR3 coding sequence is TGCGCCAGCAGCGAATGGACACGCACAGATACGCAGTATTTT. It codes for CASSEWTRTDTQYF.

This chain links TRBV18 with TRBJ2-5; 7 bases line up with TRBD1. This CDR3 is 17 amino acids long. Germline CDR1 reads KGHSH; CDR2 reads LQKENI. The J segment lost 5 bases and the V segment lost 2 bases, leaving 14 bases of the junction unmatched. This CDR3 is CASSPRTRGGDVETQYF. In nucleotides, the CDR3 is TGTGCCAGCTCACCAAGGACGAGAGGGGGCGATGTGGAGACCCAGTACTTC.

Worth noting for this clone: One junction end disagrees with the germline gene, perhaps due to a read error. The sample has other DNA sequences that encode this CDR3 too. The chain recombines TRBV9 with TRBJ2-7; D perhaps matches TRBD2 (6 bases). The CDR3 sequence is 13 residues long. Germline assignment: CDR1 SGDLS and CDR2 YYNGEE. The CDR3 protein is CASSAGSSYEQYF. DNA for the CDR3: TGTGCCAGCAGCGCCGGGAGCTCCTACGAGCAATACTTC.

This chain uses TRBV2 with TRBJ1-5, with D hard to call. Germline V gene lookup returns CDR1 SNHLY and CDR2 FYNNEI. This CDR3 spans 14 amino acids. V was clipped by 3 bases and J by 1 base, with 7 bases between them. The CDR3 loop reads CASSEVRSNQPQHF. The CDR3 DNA sequence: TGTGCCAGCAGTGAGGTGCGGAGCAATCAGCCCCAGCATTTT.